These T cell receptor beta chains were read from a single sample in a study of OX40 agonist ivuxolimab in advanced cancers. Produced via immunoSEQ multiplex PCR; TCRdb's table is partial and in-frame only. The sample shows about 110,000 clones, 90% of them seen only once. This specimen consisted of CD4+ or CD8+ T cells sorted from blood, obtained in a trial of the OX40 agonist ivuxolimab. The receptors originated from an adult with an advanced solid tumor such as melanoma, head and neck, liver or kidney cancer. Both conserved end residues are part of each CDR3. Each record gives: J gene, clone size, V gene, D gene, CDR3 protein, CDR3 DNA. D genes are given only for firm matches. Size is omitted from some rows. Given values are once, few, many or a class for expanded clones.

TRBJ1-1 | . | TRBV2 | . | CASSGGRWEAFF | TGTGCCAGCAGCGGGGGACGGTGGGAAGCTTTCTTT
TRBJ2-5 | . | TRBV7-8 | TRBD1 | CASSLPRDRGYETQYF | TGTGCCAGCAGCTTACCGCGGGACAGGGGGTACGAGACCCAGTACTTC
TRBJ1-2 | . | TRBV30 | TRBD1 | CAWSLPNRGTAYGYTF | TGTGCCTGGAGTTTACCAAATAGGGGGACAGCCTATGGCTACACCTTC
TRBJ2-3 | few | TRBV30 | . | CAWSREFRTDTQYF | TGTGCCTGGAGTCGAGAGTTCCGCACAGATACGCAGTATTTT
TRBJ2-3 | . | TRBV9 | TRBD2 | CASSATSGGSTDTQYF | TGTGCCAGCAGCGCGACTAGCGGGGGGAGCACAGATACGCAGTATTTT
TRBJ2-1 | . | TRBV7-3 | TRBD2 | CASSFPGTSGASSYNEQFF | TGTGCCAGCAGCTTCCCCGGGACTAGCGGGGCTAGCTCCTACAATGAGCAGTTCTTC
TRBJ2-3 | . | TRBV7-3 | TRBD1 | CASSPHRGTDTQYF | TGTGCCAGCAGCCCTCACAGGGGGACAGATACGCAGTATTTT
TRBJ2-2 | . | TRBV7-9 | . | CASSRGGGYSGELFF | TGTGCCAGCAGCCGCGGTGGGGGTTACTCCGGGGAGCTGTTTTTT
TRBJ1-6 | . | TRBV5-6 | . | CASSRRVMDSPLHF | TGTGCCAGCTCTAGAAGGGTAATGGATTCACCCCTCCACTTT
TRBJ2-1 | . | TRBV9 | TRBD2 | CASSEGTSGGAQFF | TGTGCCAGCAGCGAGGGGACTAGCGGGGGCGCGCAGTTCTTC
TRBJ2-7 | once | TRBV18 | . | CASSPEFRQPSSYEQYF | TGTGCCAGCTCACCAGAATTTAGACAACCGAGCTCCTACGAGCAGTACTTC
TRBJ2-1 | . | TRBV9 | TRBD1 | CASSVGDSSYNEQFF | TGTGCCAGCAGCGTGGGGGACAGCTCCTACAATGAGCAGTTCTTC
TRBJ2-5 | . | TRBV30 | . | CAWSEVFGGTQYF | TGTGCCTGGAGTGAAGTCTTTGGCGGGACCCAGTACTTC
TRBJ2-5 | . | TRBV11-3 | . | CASSLGLSGQTQYF | TGTGCCAGCAGCCTCGGACTCAGCGGACAGACCCAGTACTTC
TRBJ2-3 | . | TRBV9 | . | CASSVGWPTGSPDTQYF | TGTGCCAGCAGCGTAGGATGGCCCACCGGTAGCCCAGATACGCAGTATTTT
TRBJ2-7 | once | TRBV11-2 | TRBD1 | CASSSGQVVGEQYF | TGTGCCAGCAGCTCGGGACAGGTCGTGGGCGAGCAGTACTTC
TRBJ2-7 | once | TRBV28 | . | CASSLGGMTYEQYF | TGTGCCAGCAGTTTAGGGGGGATGACCTACGAGCAGTACTTC
TRBJ2-3 | . | TRBV30 | . | CAWSPSTIADTQYF | TGTGCCTGGAGTCCTTCGACAATAGCAGATACGCAGTATTTT
TRBJ2-7 | . | TRBV19 | . | CASRDSYEQYF | TGTGCCAGTAGAGACAGTTACGAGCAGTACTTC
TRBJ1-2 | . | TRBV6-1 | TRBD1 | CASSEDRGYYGYTF | TGTGCCAGCAGTGAAGACAGGGGCTACTATGGCTACACCTTC
TRBJ2-7 | . | TRBV5-1 | . | CASSSGEVRGEQYF | TGCGCCAGCAGCTCTGGGGAAGTGAGGGGCGAGCAGTACTTC
TRBJ1-6 | . | TRBV11-3 | . | CASSLSRREARDSPLHF | TGTGCCAGCAGCTTATCCCGCCGGGAGGCGAGGGATTCACCCCTCCACTTT
TRBJ1-4 | . | TRBV5-1 | . | CASSLQNNEKLFF | TGCGCCAGCAGCTTGCAAAATAATGAAAAACTGTTTTTT
TRBJ2-3 | few | TRBV9 | TRBD1 | CASSVGQGASRRSTDTQYF | TGTGCCAGCAGCGTTGGACAGGGGGCATCTCGGAGAAGCACAGATACGCAGTATTTT
TRBJ2-7 | . | TRBV27 | TRBD1 | CASSLGTGVGYEQYF | TGTGCCAGCAGTTTAGGGACAGGGGTGGGCTACGAGCAGTACTTC